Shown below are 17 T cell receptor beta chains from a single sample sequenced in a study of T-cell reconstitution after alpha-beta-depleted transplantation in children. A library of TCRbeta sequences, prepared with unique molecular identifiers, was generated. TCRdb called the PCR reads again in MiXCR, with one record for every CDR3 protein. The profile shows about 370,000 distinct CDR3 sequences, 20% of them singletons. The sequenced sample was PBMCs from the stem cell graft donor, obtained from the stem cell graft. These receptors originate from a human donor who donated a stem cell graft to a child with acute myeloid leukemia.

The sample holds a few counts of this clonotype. CDR3 nucleotides: TGTGCCAGCATGGGTTTTTCTAGCAATCAGCCCCAGCATTTT. Its translation: CASMGFSSNQPQHF. This rearrangement joins TRBV12-3 or TRBV12-4 to TRBJ1-5; no clear D. This CDR3 spans 14 amino acids. Trimming cost V 7 bases and J 0 bases, with 10 bases left between them.

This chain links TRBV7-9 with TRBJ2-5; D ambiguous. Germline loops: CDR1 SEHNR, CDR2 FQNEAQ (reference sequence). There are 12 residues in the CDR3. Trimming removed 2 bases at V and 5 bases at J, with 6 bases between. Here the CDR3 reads CASSLSVETQYF. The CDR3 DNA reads TGTGCCAGCAGCTTATCCGTGGAGACCCAGTACTTC. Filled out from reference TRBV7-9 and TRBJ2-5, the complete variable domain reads DTGVSQNPRHKITKRGQNVTFRCDPISEHNRLYWYRQTLGQGPEFLTYFQNEAQLEKSRLLSDRFSAERPKGSFSTLEIQRTEQGDSAMYLCASSLSVETQYFGPGTRLLVL.

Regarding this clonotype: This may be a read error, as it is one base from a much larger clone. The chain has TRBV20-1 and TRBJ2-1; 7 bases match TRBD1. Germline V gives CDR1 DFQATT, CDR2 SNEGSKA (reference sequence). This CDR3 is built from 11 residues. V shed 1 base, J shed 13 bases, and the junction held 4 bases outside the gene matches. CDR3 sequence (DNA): TGCAGTGCTAGAGGGGGACAGTCCCAGTTCTTC. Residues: CSARGGQSQFF.

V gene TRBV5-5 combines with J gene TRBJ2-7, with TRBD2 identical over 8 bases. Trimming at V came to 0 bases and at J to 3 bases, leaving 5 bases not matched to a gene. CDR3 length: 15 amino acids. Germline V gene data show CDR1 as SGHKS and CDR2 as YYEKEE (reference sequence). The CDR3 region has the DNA TGTGCCAGCAGCTTGGTTCTTAGCGGGATCTACGAGCAGTACTTC. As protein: CASSLVLSGIYEQYF.

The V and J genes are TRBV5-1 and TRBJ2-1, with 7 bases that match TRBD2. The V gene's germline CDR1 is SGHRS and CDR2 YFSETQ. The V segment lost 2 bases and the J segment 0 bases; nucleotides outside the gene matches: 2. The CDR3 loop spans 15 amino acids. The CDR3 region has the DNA TGCGCCAGCAGCTTAAGCGGGGACTCCTACAATGAGCAGTTCTTC. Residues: CASSLSGDSYNEQFF.

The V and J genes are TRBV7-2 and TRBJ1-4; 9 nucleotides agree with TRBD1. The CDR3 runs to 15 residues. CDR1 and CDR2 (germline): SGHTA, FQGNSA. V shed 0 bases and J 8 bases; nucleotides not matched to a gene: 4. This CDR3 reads CASSLAGTGPEKLFF. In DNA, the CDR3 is TGTGCCAGCAGCTTAGCCGGGACAGGGCCGGAAAAACTGTTTTTT.

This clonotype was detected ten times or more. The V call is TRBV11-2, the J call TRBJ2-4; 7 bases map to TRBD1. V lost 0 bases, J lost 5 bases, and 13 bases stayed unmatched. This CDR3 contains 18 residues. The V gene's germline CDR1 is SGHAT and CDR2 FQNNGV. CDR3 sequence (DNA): TGTGCCAGCAGCTTAGAGGGCGACAGGGTTTTTCGGGAAAACATTCAGTACTTC. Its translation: CASSLEGDRVFRENIQYF.

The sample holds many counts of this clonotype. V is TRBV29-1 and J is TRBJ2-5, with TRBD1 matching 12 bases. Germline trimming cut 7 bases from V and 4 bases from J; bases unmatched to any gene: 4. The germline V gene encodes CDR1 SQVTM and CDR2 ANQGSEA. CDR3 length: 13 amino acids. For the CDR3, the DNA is TGCAGCGCGGGACAGGGGGCACGAGAGACCCAGTACTTC. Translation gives CSAGQGARETQYF.

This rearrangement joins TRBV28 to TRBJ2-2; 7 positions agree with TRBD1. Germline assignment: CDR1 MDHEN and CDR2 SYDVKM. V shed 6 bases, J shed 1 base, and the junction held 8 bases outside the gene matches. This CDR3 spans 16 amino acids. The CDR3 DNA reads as TGTGCCAGCAGGAGGACAGGCGTTCGGAACACCGGGGAGCTGTTTTTT. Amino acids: CASRRTGVRNTGELFF.

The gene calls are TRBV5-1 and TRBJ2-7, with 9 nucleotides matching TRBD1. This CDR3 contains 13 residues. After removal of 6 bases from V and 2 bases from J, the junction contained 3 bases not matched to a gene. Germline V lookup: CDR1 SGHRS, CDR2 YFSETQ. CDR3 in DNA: TGCGCCAGCAAGAGGGACAGGGCCTACGAGCAGTACTTC. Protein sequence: CASKRDRAYEQYF.

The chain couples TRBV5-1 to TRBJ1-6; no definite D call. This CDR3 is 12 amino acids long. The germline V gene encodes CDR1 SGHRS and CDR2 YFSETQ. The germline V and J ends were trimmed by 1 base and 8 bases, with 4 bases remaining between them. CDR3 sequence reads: CASSLTHSPLHF. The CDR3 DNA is TGCGCCAGCAGCTTGACTCATTCACCCCTCCACTTT.

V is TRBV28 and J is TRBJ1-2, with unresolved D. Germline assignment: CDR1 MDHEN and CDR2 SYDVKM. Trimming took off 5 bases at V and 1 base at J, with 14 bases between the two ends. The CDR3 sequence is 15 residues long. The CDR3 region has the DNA TGTGCCAGCAGTGCCTCCTCAACTGGTAACTATGGCTACACCTTC. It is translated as CASSASSTGNYGYTF.

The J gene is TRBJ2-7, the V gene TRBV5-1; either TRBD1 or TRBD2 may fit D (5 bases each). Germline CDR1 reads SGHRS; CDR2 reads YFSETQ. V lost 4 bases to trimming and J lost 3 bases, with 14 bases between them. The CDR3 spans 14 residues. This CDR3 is CASSLGPQNYEQYF. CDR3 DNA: TGCGCCAGCAGCCTGGGACCGCAAAACTACGAGCAGTACTTC.

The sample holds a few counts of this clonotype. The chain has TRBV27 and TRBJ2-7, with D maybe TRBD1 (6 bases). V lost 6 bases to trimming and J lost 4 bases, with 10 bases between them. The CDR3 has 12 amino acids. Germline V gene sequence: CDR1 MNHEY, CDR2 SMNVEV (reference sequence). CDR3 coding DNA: TGTGCCAGCAGAAGGGACAATTACGAGCAGTACTTC. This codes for CASRRDNYEQYF.

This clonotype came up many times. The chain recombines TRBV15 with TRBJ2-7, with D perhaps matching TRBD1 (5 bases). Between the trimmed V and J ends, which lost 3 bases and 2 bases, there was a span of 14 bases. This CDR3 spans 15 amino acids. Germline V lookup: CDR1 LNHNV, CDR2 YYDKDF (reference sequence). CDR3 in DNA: TGTGCCACCAGCAGGGAGTCACAGGCCACCTACGAGCAGTACTTC. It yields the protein CATSRESQATYEQYF. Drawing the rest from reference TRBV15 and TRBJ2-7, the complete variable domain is DAMVIQNPRYQVTQFGKPVTLSCSQTLNHNVMYWYQQKSSQAPKLLFHYYDKDFNNEADTPDNFQSRRPNTSFCFLDIRSPGLGDTAMYLCATSRESQATYEQYFGPGTRLTVT.

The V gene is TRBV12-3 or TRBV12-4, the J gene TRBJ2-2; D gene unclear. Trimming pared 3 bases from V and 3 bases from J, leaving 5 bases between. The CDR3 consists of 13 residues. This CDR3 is CASSFTDTGELFF. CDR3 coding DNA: TGTGCCAGCAGTTTTACAGACACCGGGGAGCTGTTTTTT.

The CDR3 is CASSQVAVDYEQYF. CDR3 bases: TGCGCCAGCAGCCAGGTAGCGGTGGACTACGAGCAGTACTTC. The chain uses TRBV4-1 and TRBJ2-7; D possibly corresponds to TRBD2 (6 bases). Germline V CDR1 and CDR2: MGHRA, YSYEKL. Trimming shortened V by 3 bases and J by 3 bases, and 12 bases separated the two germline ends. This CDR3 is 14 amino acids long.